The rows below give T cell receptor beta chains drawn from one sample of a study of cytomegalovirus exposure and HLA in healthy donors. Method: immunoSEQ multiplex PCR; TCRdb's copy keeps in-frame clones and lacks some. This sample has approximately 130,000 clones; more than 70% occur once, and the top ten carry approximately 0.99%. Material for sequencing was PBMCs. The receptors originated from a male donor in good health and CMV-seronegative. Both conserved end residues are trimmed from each CDR3. The order of the fields is V gene, clone size, D gene, J gene, CDR3 protein. D genes are given only for firm matches. Size is stated for part of the rows, as once, few or many counts, or as a class when the clone is expanded.

V gene: TRBV6-1
clone size: NA
D gene: TRBD2
J gene: TRBJ2-5
CDR3 protein: ASRGERGDQETQY

V gene: TRBV7-9
clone size: NA
D gene: TRBD2
J gene: TRBJ2-1
CDR3 protein: ASSSFGRGGLNEQF

V gene: TRBV19
clone size: NA
D gene: TRBD2
J gene: TRBJ2-3
CDR3 protein: ASASGGDTDTQY

V gene: TRBV18
clone size: NA
D gene: TRBD2
J gene: TRBJ2-1
CDR3 protein: ASSPSASGGQGEQF

V gene: TRBV7-2
clone size: few
D gene: NA
J gene: TRBJ1-1
CDR3 protein: ASSSGYGSEAF

V gene: TRBV7-2
clone size: NA
D gene: NA
J gene: TRBJ2-7
CDR3 protein: ASRLRGSSYEQY

V gene: TRBV7-9
clone size: few
D gene: NA
J gene: TRBJ1-3
CDR3 protein: SSSRDTGTIY

V gene: TRBV21-1
clone size: NA
D gene: NA
J gene: TRBJ2-7
CDR3 protein: ASSKEESYEQY

V gene: TRBV10-2
clone size: NA
D gene: NA
J gene: TRBJ1-2
CDR3 protein: ASSETAANYGYT

V gene: TRBV30
clone size: NA
D gene: TRBD1
J gene: TRBJ1-3
CDR3 protein: AWSTRRGQSGNTIY

V gene: TRBV18
clone size: NA
D gene: NA
J gene: TRBJ2-7
CDR3 protein: ASSPPEPRSSYEQY

V gene: TRBV11-2
clone size: NA
D gene: NA
J gene: TRBJ2-5
CDR3 protein: ASSEQYQETQY

V gene: TRBV7-2
clone size: NA
D gene: NA
J gene: TRBJ2-5
CDR3 protein: ASSLVRGTQY

V gene: TRBV25-1
clone size: NA
D gene: TRBD1
J gene: TRBJ1-5
CDR3 protein: ASSDTGGNQPQH

V gene: TRBV5-6
clone size: NA
D gene: NA
J gene: TRBJ2-3
CDR3 protein: ASSSSGGTDTQY

V gene: TRBV4-1
clone size: NA
D gene: NA
J gene: TRBJ2-7
CDR3 protein: ASSRGQNYEQY

V gene: TRBV2
clone size: NA
D gene: NA
J gene: TRBJ2-1
CDR3 protein: ASSDGLYNEQF

V gene: TRBV9
clone size: NA
D gene: TRBD1
J gene: TRBJ1-1
CDR3 protein: ASSGGGGPSTEAF

V gene: TRBV6-5
clone size: NA
D gene: TRBD1
J gene: TRBJ2-5
CDR3 protein: ASSPGTGQETQY

V gene: TRBV5-6
clone size: NA
D gene: TRBD2
J gene: TRBJ2-5
CDR3 protein: ASSLGGGETQY

V gene: TRBV12-2
clone size: NA
D gene: NA
J gene: TRBJ2-3
CDR3 protein: ASRSWGGRTDTQY

V gene: TRBV4-3
clone size: NA
D gene: TRBD2
J gene: TRBJ2-3
CDR3 protein: ASSPNPSGEGDTQY

V gene: TRBV4-1
clone size: NA
D gene: TRBD1
J gene: TRBJ2-3
CDR3 protein: ASSQDRGSTDTQY

V gene: TRBV25-1
clone size: NA
D gene: TRBD1
J gene: TRBJ2-5
CDR3 protein: ASSEPGQEQETQY

V gene: TRBV5-5
clone size: NA
D gene: TRBD2
J gene: TRBJ2-3
CDR3 protein: ASHTSVTSTDTQY

V gene: TRBV18
clone size: NA
D gene: NA
J gene: TRBJ2-7
CDR3 protein: ASSPPSVRPSEQY

V gene: TRBV5-6
clone size: NA
D gene: NA
J gene: TRBJ1-2
CDR3 protein: ASSDWGPGYT

V gene: TRBV30
clone size: NA
D gene: TRBD1
J gene: TRBJ2-2
CDR3 protein: AWSLRTGNTGELF

V gene: TRBV5-6
clone size: NA
D gene: NA
J gene: TRBJ1-6
CDR3 protein: ASSSPGFASPLH

V gene: TRBV30
clone size: NA
D gene: NA
J gene: TRBJ1-3
CDR3 protein: AWTVSSGNTIY

V gene: TRBV7-8
clone size: NA
D gene: NA
J gene: TRBJ2-7
CDR3 protein: ASSLALSPGSHYEQY

V gene: TRBV27
clone size: few
D gene: NA
J gene: TRBJ2-7
CDR3 protein: ASSPSGTYEQY

V gene: TRBV9
clone size: once
D gene: TRBD1
J gene: TRBJ2-5
CDR3 protein: ASSPWTGGSETQY

V gene: TRBV4-2
clone size: NA
D gene: NA
J gene: TRBJ2-7
CDR3 protein: ASSQGQGWYEQY

V gene: TRBV9
clone size: once
D gene: NA
J gene: TRBJ1-2
CDR3 protein: ASSVASGGLDGYT

V gene: TRBV7-2
clone size: NA
D gene: NA
J gene: TRBJ2-3
CDR3 protein: ASSLRPSNLNPDTQY

V gene: TRBV18
clone size: NA
D gene: TRBD2
J gene: TRBJ2-3
CDR3 protein: ASSRRTTSGADTQY

V gene: TRBV5-4
clone size: NA
D gene: TRBD2
J gene: TRBJ2-5
CDR3 protein: ASSLLVGGSQETQY

V gene: TRBV5-1
clone size: few
D gene: TRBD1
J gene: TRBJ2-7
CDR3 protein: ASSLTGSEQY

V gene: TRBV10-1
clone size: NA
D gene: NA
J gene: TRBJ2-2
CDR3 protein: ASSELRNGELF

V gene: TRBV6-5
clone size: NA
D gene: TRBD2
J gene: TRBJ2-5
CDR3 protein: ASSYLAGTETQY

V gene: TRBV4-3
clone size: NA
D gene: NA
J gene: TRBJ2-2
CDR3 protein: ASSQGQEQTGELF

V gene: TRBV2
clone size: once
D gene: TRBD1
J gene: TRBJ1-4
CDR3 protein: ASRTTGQGGEKLF

V gene: TRBV6-5
clone size: few
D gene: NA
J gene: TRBJ1-1
CDR3 protein: ASSYSGGNTEAF

V gene: TRBV30
clone size: NA
D gene: NA
J gene: TRBJ1-4
CDR3 protein: AWSRPGVNNEKLF

V gene: TRBV6-1
clone size: NA
D gene: NA
J gene: TRBJ1-5
CDR3 protein: ASSEAPGRHQPQH

V gene: TRBV9
clone size: NA
D gene: TRBD1
J gene: TRBJ1-6
CDR3 protein: ASSEGQANSPLH

V gene: TRBV19
clone size: once
D gene: TRBD1
J gene: TRBJ1-5
CDR3 protein: ASSKTGDQPQH

V gene: TRBV13
clone size: NA
D gene: TRBD1
J gene: TRBJ2-5
CDR3 protein: ASSSPGQKETQY

V gene: TRBV30
clone size: NA
D gene: NA
J gene: TRBJ2-3
CDR3 protein: AWSPARAGSTDTQY

V gene: TRBV2
clone size: NA
D gene: TRBD2
J gene: TRBJ2-3
CDR3 protein: ASRLERGADTQY

V gene: TRBV19
clone size: once
D gene: NA
J gene: TRBJ2-5
CDR3 protein: ASSPGRGMGETQY

V gene: TRBV9
clone size: NA
D gene: TRBD1
J gene: TRBJ2-5
CDR3 protein: ASSVGTDQETQY

V gene: TRBV5-1
clone size: NA
D gene: TRBD2
J gene: TRBJ2-2
CDR3 protein: ASSLAGPTGELF